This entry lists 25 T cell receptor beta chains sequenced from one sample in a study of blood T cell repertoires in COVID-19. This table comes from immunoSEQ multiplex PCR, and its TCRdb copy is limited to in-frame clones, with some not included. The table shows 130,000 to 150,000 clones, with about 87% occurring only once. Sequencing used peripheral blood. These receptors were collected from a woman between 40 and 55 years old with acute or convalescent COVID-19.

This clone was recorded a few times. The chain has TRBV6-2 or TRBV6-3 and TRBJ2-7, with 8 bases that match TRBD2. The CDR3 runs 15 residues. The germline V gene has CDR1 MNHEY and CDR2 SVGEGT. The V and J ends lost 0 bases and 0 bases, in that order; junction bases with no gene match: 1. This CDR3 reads CASSYSAGGSYEQYF. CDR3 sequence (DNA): TGTGCCAGCAGTTACTCGGCGGGAGGCTCCTACGAGCAGTACTTC.

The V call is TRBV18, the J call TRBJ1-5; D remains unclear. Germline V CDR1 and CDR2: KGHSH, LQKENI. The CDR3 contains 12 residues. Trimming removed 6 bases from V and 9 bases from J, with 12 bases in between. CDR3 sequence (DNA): TGTGCCAGCTCGAACCGGGAGGGGCCCCAGCATTTT. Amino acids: CASSNREGPQHF. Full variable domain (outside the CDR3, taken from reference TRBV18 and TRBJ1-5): NAGVMQNPRHLVRRRGQEARLRCSPMKGHSHVYWYRQLPEEGLKFMVYLQKENIIDESGMPKERFSAEFPKEGPSILRIQQVVRGDSAAYFCASSNREGPQHFGDGTRLSIL.

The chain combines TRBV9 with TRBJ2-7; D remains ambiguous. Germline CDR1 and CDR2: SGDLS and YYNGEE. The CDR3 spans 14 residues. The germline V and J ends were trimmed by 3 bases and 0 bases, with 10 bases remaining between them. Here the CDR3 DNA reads TGTGCCAGCAGCGCCGTTTCAGGCTCCTACGAGCAGTACTTC. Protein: CASSAVSGSYEQYF.

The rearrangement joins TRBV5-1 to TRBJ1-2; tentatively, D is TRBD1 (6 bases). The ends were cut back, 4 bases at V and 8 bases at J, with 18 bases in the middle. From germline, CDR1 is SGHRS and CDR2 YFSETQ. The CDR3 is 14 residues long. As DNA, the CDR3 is TGCGCCAGCAGCCTCAATTCCAGGGGAGAAGGCTACACCTTC. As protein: CASSLNSRGEGYTF.

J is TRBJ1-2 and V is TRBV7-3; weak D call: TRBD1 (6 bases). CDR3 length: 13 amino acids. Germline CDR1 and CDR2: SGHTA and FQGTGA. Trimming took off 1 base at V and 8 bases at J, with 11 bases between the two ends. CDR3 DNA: TGTGCCAGCAGCTTAATGGCAGGGGTAGGCTACACCTTC. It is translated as CASSLMAGVGYTF.

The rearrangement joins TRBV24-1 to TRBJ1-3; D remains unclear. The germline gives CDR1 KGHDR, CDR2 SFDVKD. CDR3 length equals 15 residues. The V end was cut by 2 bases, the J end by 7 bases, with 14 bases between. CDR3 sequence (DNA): TGTGCCACCAGTGATTCCCGAACCGACATCAACACCATATATTTT. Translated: CATSDSRTDINTIYF.

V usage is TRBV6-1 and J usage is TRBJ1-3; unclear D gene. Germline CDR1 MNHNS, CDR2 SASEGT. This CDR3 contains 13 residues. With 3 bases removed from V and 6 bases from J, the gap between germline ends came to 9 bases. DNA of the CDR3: TGTGCCAGCAGTGACCTTACAGTAAACACCATATATTTT. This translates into CASSDLTVNTIYF.

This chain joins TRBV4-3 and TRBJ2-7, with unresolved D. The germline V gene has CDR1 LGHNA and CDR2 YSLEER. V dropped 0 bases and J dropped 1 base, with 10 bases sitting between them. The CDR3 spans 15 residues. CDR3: CASSQDPYLSYEQYF. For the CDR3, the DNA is TGCGCCAGCAGCCAAGATCCCTATCTTTCCTACGAGCAGTACTTC.

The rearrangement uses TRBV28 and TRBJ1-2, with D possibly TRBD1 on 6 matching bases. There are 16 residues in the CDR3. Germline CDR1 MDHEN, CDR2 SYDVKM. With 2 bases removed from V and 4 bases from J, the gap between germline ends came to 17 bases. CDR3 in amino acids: CASSLETGKGSYGYTF. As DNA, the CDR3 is TGTGCCAGCAGTTTAGAAACAGGGAAGGGGAGCTATGGCTACACCTTC.

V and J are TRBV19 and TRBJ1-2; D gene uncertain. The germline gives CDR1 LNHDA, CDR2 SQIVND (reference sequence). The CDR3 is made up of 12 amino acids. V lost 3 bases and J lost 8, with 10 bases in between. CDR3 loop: CASSIPVGGYTF. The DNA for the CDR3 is TGTGCCAGTAGTATCCCGGTCGGGGGCTACACCTTC.

This CDR3 is CASRGSGPEKLFF. CDR3 DNA: TGTGCCAGCAGGGGGAGTGGACCAGAAAAACTGTTTTTT. The V and J genes are TRBV28 and TRBJ1-4, with no clear D. The CDR3 is 13 amino acids. V shed 6 bases and J shed 8 bases, with 13 bases lying between them. Germline CDR1 and CDR2: MDHEN and SYDVKM.

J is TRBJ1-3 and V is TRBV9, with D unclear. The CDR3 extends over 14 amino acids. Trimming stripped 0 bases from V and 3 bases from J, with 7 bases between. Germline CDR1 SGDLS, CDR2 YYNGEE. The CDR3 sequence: CASSVGGLGNTIYF. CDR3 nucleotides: TGTGCCAGCAGCGTAGGAGGGCTTGGAAACACCATATATTTT.

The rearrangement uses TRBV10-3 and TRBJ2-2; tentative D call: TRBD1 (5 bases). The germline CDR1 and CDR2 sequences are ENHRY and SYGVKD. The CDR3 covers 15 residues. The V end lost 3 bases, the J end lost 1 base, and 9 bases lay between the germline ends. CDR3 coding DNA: TGTGCCATCAGTGAAGGGCAGGGGAACACCGGGGAGCTGTTTTTT. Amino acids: CAISEGQGNTGELFF.

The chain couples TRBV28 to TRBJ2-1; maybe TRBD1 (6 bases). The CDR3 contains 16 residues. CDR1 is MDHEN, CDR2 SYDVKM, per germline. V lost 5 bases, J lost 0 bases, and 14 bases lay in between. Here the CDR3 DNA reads TGTGCCAGCAGTGAACCACGGGACAACTCCTACAATGAGCAGTTCTTC. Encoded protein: CASSEPRDNSYNEQFF.

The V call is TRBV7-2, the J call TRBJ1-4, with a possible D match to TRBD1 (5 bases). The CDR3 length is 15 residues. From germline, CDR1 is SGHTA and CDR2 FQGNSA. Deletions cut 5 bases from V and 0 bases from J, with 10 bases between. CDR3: CASSRGGATNEKLFF. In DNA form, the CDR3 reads TGTGCCAGCAGCCGTGGGGGGGCAACTAATGAAAAACTGTTTTTT.

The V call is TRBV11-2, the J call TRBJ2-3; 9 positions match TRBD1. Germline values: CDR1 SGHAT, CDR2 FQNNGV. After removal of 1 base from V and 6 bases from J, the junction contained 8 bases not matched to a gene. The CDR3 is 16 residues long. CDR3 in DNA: TGTGCCAGCAGCTTAGCCCAGAGGACAGGGGAGGATACGCAGTATTTT. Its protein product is CASSLAQRTGEDTQYF. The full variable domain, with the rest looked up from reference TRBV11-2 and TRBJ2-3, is EAGVAQSPRYKIIEKRQSVAFWCNPISGHATLYWYQQILGQGPKLLIQFQNNGVVDDSQLPKDRFSAERLKGVDSTLKIQPAKLEDSAVYLCASSLAQRTGEDTQYFGPGTRLTVL.

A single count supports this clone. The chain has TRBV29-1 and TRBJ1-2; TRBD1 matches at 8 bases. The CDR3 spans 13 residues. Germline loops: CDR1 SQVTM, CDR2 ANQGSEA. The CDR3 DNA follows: TGCGGGACCGGGACAGGCGCTAACTATGGCTACACCTTC. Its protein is CGTGTGANYGYTF.

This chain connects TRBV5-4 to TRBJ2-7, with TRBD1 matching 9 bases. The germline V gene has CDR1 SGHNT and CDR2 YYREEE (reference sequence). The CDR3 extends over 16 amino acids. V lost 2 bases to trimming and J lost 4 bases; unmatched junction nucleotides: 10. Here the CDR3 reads CASSFIPGQGLYEQYF. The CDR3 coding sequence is TGTGCCAGCAGCTTTATACCGGGACAGGGATTGTACGAGCAGTACTTC.

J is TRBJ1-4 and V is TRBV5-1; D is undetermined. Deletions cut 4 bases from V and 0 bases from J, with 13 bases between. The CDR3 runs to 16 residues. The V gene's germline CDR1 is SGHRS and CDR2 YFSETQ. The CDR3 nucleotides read TGCGCCAGCAGCCCCGGGTCCTCCGCAACTAATGAAAAACTGTTTTTT. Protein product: CASSPGSSATNEKLFF. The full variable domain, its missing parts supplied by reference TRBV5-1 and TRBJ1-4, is KAGVTQTPRYLIKTRGQQVTLSCSPISGHRSVSWYQQTPGQGLQFLFEYFSETQRNKGNFPGRFSGRQFSNSRSEMNVSTLELGDSALYLCASSPGSSATNEKLFFGSGTQLSVL.

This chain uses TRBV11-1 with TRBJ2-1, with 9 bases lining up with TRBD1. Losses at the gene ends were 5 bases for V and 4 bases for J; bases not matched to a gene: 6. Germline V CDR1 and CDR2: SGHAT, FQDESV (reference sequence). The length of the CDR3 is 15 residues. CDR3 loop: CASSTRTGVYNEQFF. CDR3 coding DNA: TGTGCCAGCAGCACCAGGACAGGGGTATACAATGAGCAGTTCTTC.

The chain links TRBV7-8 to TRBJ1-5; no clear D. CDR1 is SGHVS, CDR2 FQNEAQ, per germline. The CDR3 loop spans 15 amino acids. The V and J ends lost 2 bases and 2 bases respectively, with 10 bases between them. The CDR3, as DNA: TGTGCCAGCAGCTTAATCAGCGTTGGCAATCAGCCCCAGCATTTT. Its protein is CASSLISVGNQPQHF.

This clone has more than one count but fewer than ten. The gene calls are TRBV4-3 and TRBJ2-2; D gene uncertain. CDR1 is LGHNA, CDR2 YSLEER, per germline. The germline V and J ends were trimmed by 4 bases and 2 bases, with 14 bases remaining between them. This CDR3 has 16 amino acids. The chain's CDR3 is CASSLSAAFNTGELFF. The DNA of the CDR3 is TGCGCCAGCAGCCTCAGCGCGGCTTTCAACACCGGGGAGCTGTTTTTT.

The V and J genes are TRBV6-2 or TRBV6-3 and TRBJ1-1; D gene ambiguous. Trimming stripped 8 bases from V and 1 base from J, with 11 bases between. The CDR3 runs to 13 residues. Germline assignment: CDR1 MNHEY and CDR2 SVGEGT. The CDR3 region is CASGRGPNTEAFF. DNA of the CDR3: TGTGCCAGCGGCCGAGGTCCGAACACTGAAGCTTTCTTT.

The CDR3 spells CASSSGEAIYEQYF. CDR3 bases: TGTGCCAGCAGTTCCGGAGAGGCCATCTACGAGCAGTACTTC. The chain employs TRBV6-2 or TRBV6-3 and TRBJ2-7; no definite D call. Per germline, CDR1 MNHEY and CDR2 SVGEGT. V was clipped by 4 bases and J by 3 bases, with 13 bases between them. The CDR3 runs 14 residues.

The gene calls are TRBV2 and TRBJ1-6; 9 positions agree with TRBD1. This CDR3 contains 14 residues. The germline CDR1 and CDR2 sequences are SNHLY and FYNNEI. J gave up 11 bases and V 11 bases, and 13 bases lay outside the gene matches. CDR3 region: CAGGSRTGVTPLHF. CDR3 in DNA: TGTGCCGGGGGGTCCCGGACAGGGGTGACACCCCTCCACTTT.